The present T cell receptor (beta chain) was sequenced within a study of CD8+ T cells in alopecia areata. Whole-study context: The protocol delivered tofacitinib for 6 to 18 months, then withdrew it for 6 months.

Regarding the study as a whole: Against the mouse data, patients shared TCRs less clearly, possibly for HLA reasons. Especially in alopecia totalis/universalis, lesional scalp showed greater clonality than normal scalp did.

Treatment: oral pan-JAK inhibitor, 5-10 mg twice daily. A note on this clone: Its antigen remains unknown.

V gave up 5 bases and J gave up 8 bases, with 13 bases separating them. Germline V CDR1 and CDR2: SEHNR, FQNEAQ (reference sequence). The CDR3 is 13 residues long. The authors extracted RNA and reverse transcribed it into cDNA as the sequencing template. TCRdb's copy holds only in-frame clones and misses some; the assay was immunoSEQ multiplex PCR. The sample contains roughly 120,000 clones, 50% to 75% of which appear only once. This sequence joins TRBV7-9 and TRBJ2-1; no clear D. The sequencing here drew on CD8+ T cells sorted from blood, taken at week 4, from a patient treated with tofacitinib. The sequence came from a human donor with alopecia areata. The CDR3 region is CASSPDRPHEQFF. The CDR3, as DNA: TGTGCCAGCAGCCCAGATAGGCCTCATGAGCAGTTCTTC.